This T cell receptor beta chain was sequenced during a study of shared clonotypes between healthy human individuals. Across the study: Participating donors consisted of a couple of women and a few men aged 18 to 49.

Study-wide results and limits: Compared with clonotypes that all four donors shared, non-shared clonotypes had lower generation probabilities.

Germline lookup yields CDR1 LNHNV and CDR2 YYDKDF (reference sequence). CDR3 length: 17 amino acids. Trimming removed 4 bases from V and 3 bases from J, with 19 bases in between. Note on this clone: Its target is unknown.

Generated by immunoSEQ multiplex PCR, the TCRdb table keeps only in-frame clones and is missing some. The table has roughly 1.5 million clones, around 98% seen once. The receptor comes from a man aged 25-40 years in good health. Sequencing used naive CD4+ T cells sorted from blood. Subset indicated: CD45RA+ positively selected. J is TRBJ2-1 and V is TRBV15; D tentatively fits TRBD1 or TRBD2 (7 bases each). In DNA, the CDR3 is TGTGCCACCAGCAAGGGGGCCAGGACTAGAAACTACAATGAGCAGTTCTTC. It yields the protein CATSKGARTRNYNEQFF.